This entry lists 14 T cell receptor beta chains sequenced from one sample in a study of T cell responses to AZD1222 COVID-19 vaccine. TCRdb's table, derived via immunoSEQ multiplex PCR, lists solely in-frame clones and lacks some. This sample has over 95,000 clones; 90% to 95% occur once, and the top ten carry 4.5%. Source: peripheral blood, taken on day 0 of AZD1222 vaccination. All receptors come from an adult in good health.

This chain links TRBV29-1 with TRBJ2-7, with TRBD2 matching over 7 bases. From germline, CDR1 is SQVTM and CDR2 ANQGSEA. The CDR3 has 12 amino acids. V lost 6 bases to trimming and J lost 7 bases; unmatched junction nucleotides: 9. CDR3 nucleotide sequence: TGCAGCGTGGGATCAAACGGGAGGGAGCAGTACTTC. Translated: CSVGSNGREQYF.

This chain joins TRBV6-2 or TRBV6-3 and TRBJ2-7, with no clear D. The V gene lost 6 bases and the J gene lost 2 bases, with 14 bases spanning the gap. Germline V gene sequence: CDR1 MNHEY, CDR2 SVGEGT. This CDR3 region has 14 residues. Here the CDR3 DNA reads TGTGCCAGCAGCACCTTGGGTCCCACCTACGAGCAGTACTTC. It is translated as CASSTLGPTYEQYF.

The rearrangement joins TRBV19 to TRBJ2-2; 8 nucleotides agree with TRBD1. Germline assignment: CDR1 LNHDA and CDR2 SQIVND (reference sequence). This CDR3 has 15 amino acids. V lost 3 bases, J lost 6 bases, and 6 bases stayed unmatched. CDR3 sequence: CASSIGQGRAGELFF. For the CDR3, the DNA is TGTGCCAGTAGTATCGGACAGGGTCGGGCCGGGGAGCTGTTTTTT.

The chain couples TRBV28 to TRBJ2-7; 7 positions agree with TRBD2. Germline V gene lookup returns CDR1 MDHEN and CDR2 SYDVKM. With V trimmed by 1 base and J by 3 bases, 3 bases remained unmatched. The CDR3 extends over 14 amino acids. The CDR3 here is CASSLSSGDYEQYF. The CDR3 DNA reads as TGTGCCAGCAGTTTATCAAGCGGGGACTACGAGCAGTACTTC.

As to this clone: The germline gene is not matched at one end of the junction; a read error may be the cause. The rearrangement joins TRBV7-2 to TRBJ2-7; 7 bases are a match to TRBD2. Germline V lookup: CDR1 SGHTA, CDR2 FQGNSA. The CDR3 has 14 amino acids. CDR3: CASSLSVTSYGQYF. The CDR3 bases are TGTGCCAGCAGCTTAAGTGTGACTAGCTACGGGCAGTACTTC.

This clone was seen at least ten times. CDR3 sequence (DNA): TGTGCCTGGAGTGTGCCCCAGACAGACACCGGGGAGCTGTTTTTT. It yields the protein CAWSVPQTDTGELFF. This sequence joins TRBV30 and TRBJ2-2, with D possibly matching TRBD1 (5 bases). V shed 0 bases and J shed 3 bases, with 11 bases lying between them. There are 15 residues in the CDR3. The germline CDR1 and CDR2 sequences are GTSNPN and SVGIG (reference sequence).

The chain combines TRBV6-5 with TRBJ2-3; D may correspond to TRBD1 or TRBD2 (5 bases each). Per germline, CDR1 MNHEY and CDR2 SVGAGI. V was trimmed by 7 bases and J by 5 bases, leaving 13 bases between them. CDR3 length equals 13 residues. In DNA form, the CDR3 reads TGTGCCAGCAAGTCCAGGGCGGGAGATACGCAGTATTTT. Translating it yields CASKSRAGDTQYF.

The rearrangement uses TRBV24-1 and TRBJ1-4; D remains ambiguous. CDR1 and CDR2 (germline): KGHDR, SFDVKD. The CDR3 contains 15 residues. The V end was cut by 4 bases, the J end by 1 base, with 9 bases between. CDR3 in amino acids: CATSDPGGTNEKLFF. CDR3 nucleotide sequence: TGTGCCACCAGTGACCCGGGTGGAACTAATGAAAAACTGTTTTTT.

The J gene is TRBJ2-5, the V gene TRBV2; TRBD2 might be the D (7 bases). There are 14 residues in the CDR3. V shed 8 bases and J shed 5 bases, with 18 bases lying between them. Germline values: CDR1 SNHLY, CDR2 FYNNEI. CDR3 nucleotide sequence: TGTGCCAGCTTACCGGGGGGCCCGGGGGAGACCCAGTACTTC. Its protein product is CASLPGGPGETQYF. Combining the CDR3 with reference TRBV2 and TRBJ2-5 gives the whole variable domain EPEVTQTPSHQVTQMGQEVILRCVPISNHLYFYWYRQILGQKVEFLVSFYNNEISEKSEIFDDQFSVERPDGSNFTLKIRSTKLEDSAMYFCASLPGGPGETQYFGPGTRLLVL.

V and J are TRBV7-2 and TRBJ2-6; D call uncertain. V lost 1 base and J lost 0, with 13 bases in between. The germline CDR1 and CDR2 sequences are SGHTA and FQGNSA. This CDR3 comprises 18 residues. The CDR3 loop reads CASSLVVSISSGANVLTF. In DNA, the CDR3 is TGTGCCAGCAGCTTAGTCGTTTCCATTAGCTCTGGGGCCAACGTCCTGACTTTC. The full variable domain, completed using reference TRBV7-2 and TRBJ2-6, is GAGVSQSPSNKVTEKGKDVELRCDPISGHTALYWYRQSLGQGLEFLIYFQGNSAPDKSGLPSDRFSAERTGGSVSTLTIQRTQQEDSAVYLCASSLVVSISSGANVLTFGAGSRLTVL.

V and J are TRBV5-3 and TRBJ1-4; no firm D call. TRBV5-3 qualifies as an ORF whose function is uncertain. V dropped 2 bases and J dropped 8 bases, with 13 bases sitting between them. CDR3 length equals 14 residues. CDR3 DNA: TGTGCCAGAAGCTTTAGCTGGGCTGGAGAAAAACTGTTTTTT. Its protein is CARSFSWAGEKLFF.

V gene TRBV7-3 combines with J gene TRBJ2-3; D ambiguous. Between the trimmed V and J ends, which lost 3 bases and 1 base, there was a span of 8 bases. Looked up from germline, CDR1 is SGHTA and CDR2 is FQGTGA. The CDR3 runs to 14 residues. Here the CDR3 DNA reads TGTGCCAGCAGCTTCAGCAGCCGCACAGATACGCAGTATTTT. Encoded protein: CASSFSSRTDTQYF. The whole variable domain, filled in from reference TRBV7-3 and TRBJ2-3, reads GAGVSQTPSNKVTEKGKYVELRCDPISGHTALYWYRQSLGQGPEFLIYFQGTGAADDSGLPNDRFFAVRPEGSVSTLKIQRTERGDSAVYLCASSFSSRTDTQYFGPGTRLTVL.

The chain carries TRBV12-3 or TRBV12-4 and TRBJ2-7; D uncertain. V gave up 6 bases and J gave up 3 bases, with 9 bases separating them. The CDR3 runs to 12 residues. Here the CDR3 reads CASSTTSYEQYF. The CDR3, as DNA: TGTGCCAGCAGCACGACAAGCTACGAGCAGTACTTC.

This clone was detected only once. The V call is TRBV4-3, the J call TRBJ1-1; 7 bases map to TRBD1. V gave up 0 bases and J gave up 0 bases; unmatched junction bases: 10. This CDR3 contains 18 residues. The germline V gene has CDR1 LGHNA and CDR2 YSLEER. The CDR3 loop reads CASSQELPGGILNTEAFF. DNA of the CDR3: TGCGCCAGCAGCCAAGAATTGCCAGGGGGTATTTTGAACACTGAAGCTTTCTTT.